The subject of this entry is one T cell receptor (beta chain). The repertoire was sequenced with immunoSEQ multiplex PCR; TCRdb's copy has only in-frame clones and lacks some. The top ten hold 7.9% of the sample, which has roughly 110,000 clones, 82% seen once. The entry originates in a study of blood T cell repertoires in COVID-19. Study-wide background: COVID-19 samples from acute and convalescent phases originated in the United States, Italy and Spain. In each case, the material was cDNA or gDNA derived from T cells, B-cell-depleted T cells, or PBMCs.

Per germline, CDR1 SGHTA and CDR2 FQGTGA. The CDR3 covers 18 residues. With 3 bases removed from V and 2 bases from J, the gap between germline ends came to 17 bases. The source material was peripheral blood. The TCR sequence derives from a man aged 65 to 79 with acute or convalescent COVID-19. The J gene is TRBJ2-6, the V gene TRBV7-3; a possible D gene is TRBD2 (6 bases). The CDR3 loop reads CASSFNSGRLTGANVLTF. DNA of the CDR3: TGTGCCAGCAGCTTCAACTCAGGGAGGCTTACTGGGGCCAACGTCCTGACTTTC.